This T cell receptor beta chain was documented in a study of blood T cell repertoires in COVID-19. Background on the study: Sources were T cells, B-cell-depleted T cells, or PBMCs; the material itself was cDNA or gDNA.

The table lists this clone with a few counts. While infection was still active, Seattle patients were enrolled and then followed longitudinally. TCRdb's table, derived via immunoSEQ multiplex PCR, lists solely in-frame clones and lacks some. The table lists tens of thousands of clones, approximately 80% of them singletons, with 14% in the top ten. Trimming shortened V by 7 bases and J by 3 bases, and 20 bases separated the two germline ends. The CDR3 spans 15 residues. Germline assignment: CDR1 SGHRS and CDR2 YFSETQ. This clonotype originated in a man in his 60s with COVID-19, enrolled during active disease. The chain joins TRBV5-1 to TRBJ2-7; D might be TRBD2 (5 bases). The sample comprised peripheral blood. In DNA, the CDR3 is TGCGCCAGCTCCATTACCGACGGGAACTTCTACGAGCAGTACTTC. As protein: CASSITDGNFYEQYF. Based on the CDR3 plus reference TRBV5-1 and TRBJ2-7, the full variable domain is KAGVTQTPRYLIKTRGQQVTLSCSPISGHRSVSWYQQTPGQGLQFLFEYFSETQRNKGNFPGRFSGRQFSNSRSEMNVSTLELGDSALYLCASSITDGNFYEQYFGPGTRLTVT.